This T cell receptor (beta chain) originates from a study of blood T cell repertoires in COVID-19. Germline V gene data show CDR1 as SNHLY and CDR2 as FYNNEI. The CDR3 loop spans 15 amino acids. The V and J ends lost 6 bases and 0 bases respectively, with 9 bases between them. Profiling relied on immunoSEQ multiplex PCR, and the TCRdb table lists in-frame clones only, not all of them. The sample carries approximately 160,000 clones, around 83% recorded once. Material: peripheral blood. V usage is TRBV2 and J usage is TRBJ2-6; D remains unclear. This TCR was sampled from a woman in her forties or fifties in a cohort sampled during active or convalescent COVID-19. DNA for the CDR3: TGTGCCAGCAGGAGCATCCGCTCTGGGGCCAACGTCCTGACTTTC. Protein: CASRSIRSGANVLTF.